This T cell receptor beta chain was recovered during a study of blood T cells in healthy people across ages. Study-wide points: Roughly linear declines in TCR beta diversity per million T cells occurred with age.

CDR1 is MNHEY, CDR2 SVGEGT, per germline. Trimming stripped 6 bases from V and 2 bases from J, with 19 bases between. The CDR3 consists of 16 residues. Points on this clonotype: Antigen: not known.

Russia was home to the donors, healthy Caucasian individuals aged roughly 6 to 95. Whenever a sample was processed, at least 7 million PBMCs were isolated. Together with a sample-barcoded 5' primer, a J-beta primer mix was included in a second PCR lasting about 7 to 11 cycles. Template switching added a 12-random-nucleotide identifier to every cDNA molecule. MiXCR, applied by TCRdb to the 5' RACE reads, yields one record per CDR3 protein. This sample has roughly 800,000 distinct CDR3 sequences, with about 37% found just once. V and J are TRBV6-2 or TRBV6-3 and TRBJ1-1; the D gene is possibly TRBD1 (5 bases). The sequencing sample was made of blood. This TCR was sampled from a man aged 18 to 29 in good health. The CDR3 here is CASSITGTGTNTEAFF. The CDR3 coding sequence is TGTGCCAGCAGCATAACGGGGACGGGAACCAACACTGAAGCTTTCTTT.